Sequencing of this T cell receptor (beta chain) was carried out in a study of shared clonotypes between healthy human individuals. This clone was counted a single time. Antigen unknown. The table came from immunoSEQ multiplex PCR; TCRdb's copy has only in-frame clones and leaves some out. This sample has 1.4 million or so clones; about 98.5% occur once, and the top ten carry under 0.45%. The length of the CDR3 is 12 residues. Germline V gene sequence: CDR1 WSHSY, CDR2 SAAADI. Trimming cost V 3 bases and J 3 bases, with 6 bases left between them. Study-wide findings and caveats: Shared across four donors were approximately 5% of the naive CD4 clonotypes.

The sample was naive CD4+ T cells sorted from blood. Specified subset: CD45RA+ positively selected. The receptor was isolated from a young man in good health. The chain combines TRBV10-2 with TRBJ2-7; D call uncertain. In DNA, the CDR3 is TGCGCCAGCAGTGAAGGGATCTACGAGCAGTACTTC. It yields the protein CASSEGIYEQYF.